This note documents a single TCR beta chain sequence. The data derive from a study of identical twins. TCRdb reprocessed the 5' RACE reads with MiXCR, giving one entry per CDR3 protein. Found here are under 900,000 distinct CDR3 sequences, about 20% of them singletons; the top ten hold under 15%. Unmatched junction bases numbered 7, after V lost 7 bases and J lost 3 bases. The germline V gene has CDR1 MNHEY and CDR2 SMNVEV (reference sequence). The length of the CDR3 is 16 residues. The same data also contributed to another study, on T cells expressing NK-cell markers.

The J gene is TRBJ2-1, the V gene TRBV27, with 12 bases that match TRBD2. Sequenced input: PBMCs. The sequence derives from a woman under 30 in good health. This CDR3 is CASTSWTSGVYNEQFF. DNA of the CDR3: TGTGCCAGCACCTCTTGGACTAGCGGGGTCTACAATGAGCAGTTCTTC.